The 13 T cell receptor beta chains reported below all come from one sample, sequenced in a study of shared clonotypes between healthy human individuals. TCRdb's copy holds only in-frame clones and misses some; the assay was immunoSEQ multiplex PCR. The table has roughly 720,000 clones, 90% seen once; the top ten hold 30% to 40%. Specimen: memory CD8+ T cells from PBMCs. Subset in this sample: CD45RO+ cells pooled with CCR7-negative TemRA cells. Receptors originate from a man between 18 and 29 years old in good health. Some clones in this sample may be carry-over from other donors' samples.

The chain uses TRBV2 and TRBJ1-1; TRBD1 agrees at 8 bases. Unmatched junction bases numbered 6, after V lost 4 bases and J lost 5 bases. The CDR3 has 14 residues. CDR1 is SNHLY and CDR2 is FYNNEI in the germline V gene. CDR3 residues: CASSVDRAGTEAFF. As DNA, the CDR3 is TGTGCCAGCAGTGTGGACAGGGCGGGGACTGAAGCTTTCTTT. The variable domain in full, with the rest retrieved from reference TRBV2 and TRBJ1-1, is EPEVTQTPSHQVTQMGQEVILRCVPISNHLYFYWYRQILGQKVEFLVSFYNNEISEKSEIFDDQFSVERPDGSNFTLKIRSTKLEDSAMYFCASSVDRAGTEAFFGQGTRLTVV.

The chain couples TRBV27 to TRBJ2-2; D is perhaps TRBD2 (6 bases). This CDR3 has 14 residues. Germline V gene data show CDR1 as MNHEY and CDR2 as SMNVEV (reference sequence). With 4 bases removed from V and 11 bases from J, the gap between germline ends came to 17 bases. The CDR3 nucleotides read TGTGCCAGCAGTTCATTGGGGGGTCGCGCTGAGCTGTTTTTT. Residues: CASSSLGGRAELFF.

J is TRBJ2-2 and V is TRBV9, with D maybe TRBD2 (5 bases). Germline V gene lookup returns CDR1 SGDLS and CDR2 YYNGEE. Between the trimmed V and J ends, which lost 6 bases and 4 bases, there was a span of 16 bases. This CDR3 comprises 15 residues. The CDR3 loop reads CASTPFGVGTGELFF. In DNA form, the CDR3 reads TGTGCCAGCACCCCCTTCGGGGTGGGCACCGGGGAGCTGTTTTTT.

The V and J genes are TRBV2 and TRBJ2-7; D gene unclear. Looked up from germline, CDR1 is SNHLY and CDR2 is FYNNEI. The CDR3 loop spans 12 amino acids. V lost 7 bases and J 4 bases, leaving 11 bases between the germline ends. The CDR3 spells CASMVLSYEQYF. DNA for the CDR3: TGTGCCAGCATGGTTTTGAGTTACGAGCAGTACTTC.

The chain links TRBV19 to TRBJ1-2; 12 bases are shared with TRBD1. The CDR3 consists of 13 residues. Trimming cost V 7 bases and J 7 bases; bases outside gene matches: 4. Germline CDR1 and CDR2: LNHDA and SQIVND (reference sequence). The CDR3 nucleotides are TGTGCCAGTACCGGGACAGGGGGCTTTGGCTACACCTTC. Translated, it gives CASTGTGGFGYTF.

The DNA of the CDR3 is TGTGCCAGTAGAACTACTAGCGGGAGTACAAATGAGCAGTTCTTC. Its protein product is CASRTTSGSTNEQFF. The gene calls are TRBV19 and TRBJ2-1; TRBD2 matches 11 bases. The CDR3 extends over 15 amino acids. The germline V gene has CDR1 LNHDA and CDR2 SQIVND (reference sequence). V shed 6 bases, J shed 7 bases, and the junction held 8 bases outside the gene matches.

V is TRBV5-1 and J is TRBJ2-6; the D is unclear. Germline CDR1 is SGHRS and CDR2 is YFSETQ. V was shortened by 6 bases and J by 4 bases, with 11 bases between the two germline ends. This CDR3 has 14 amino acids. This chain's CDR3 is CASTEGYGANVLTF. CDR3 nucleotides: TGCGCCAGCACCGAAGGGTACGGGGCCAACGTCCTGACTTTC.

V gene TRBV7-8 combines with J gene TRBJ2-7; perhaps TRBD2 as D (5 bases). There are 13 residues in the CDR3. V was pared by 5 bases and J by 7 bases, with 15 bases between. The germline V gene has CDR1 SGHVS and CDR2 FQNEAQ. The CDR3 nucleotides read TGTGCCAGCAGCCCTTCCCGGGGTGGTGAGCAGTACTTC. It specifies CASSPSRGGEQYF.

The J gene is TRBJ2-3, the V gene TRBV28; a possible D gene is TRBD1 (6 bases). The CDR3 sequence is 15 residues long. Trimming cost V 5 bases and J 2 bases, with 14 bases left between them. Per germline, CDR1 MDHEN and CDR2 SYDVKM. This CDR3 reads CASSRGTINTDTQYF. The DNA of the CDR3 is TGTGCCAGCAGTAGAGGGACAATCAACACAGATACGCAGTATTTT.

This chain connects TRBV7-9 to TRBJ1-1; D unresolved. The CDR3 sequence is 15 residues long. Germline CDR1 and CDR2: SEHNR and FQNEAQ (reference sequence). The V and J ends lost 1 base and 0 bases respectively, with 9 bases between them. This CDR3 reads CASSLGLGLNTEAFF. DNA of the CDR3: TGTGCCAGCAGCTTAGGGCTAGGCCTGAACACTGAAGCTTTCTTT.

The chain is built from TRBV19 and TRBJ1-3; D unresolved. The CDR3 totals 17 residues. The V and J ends lost 6 bases and 0 bases respectively, with 18 bases between them. Germline values: CDR1 LNHDA, CDR2 SQIVND (reference sequence). The chain's CDR3 is CASSDRDILSSGNTIYF. Here the CDR3 DNA reads TGTGCCAGTAGCGACCGTGACATCCTCAGCTCTGGAAACACCATATATTTT.

The chain uses TRBV7-9 and TRBJ1-1; the D is unclear. Germline assignment: CDR1 SEHNR and CDR2 FQNEAQ (reference sequence). The V gene lost 1 base and the J gene lost 4 bases, with 16 bases spanning the gap. CDR3 size: 16 residues. In DNA form, the CDR3 reads TGTGCCAGCAGCTTAGGTGGTACACTACCCAGCACTGAAGCTTTCTTT. Translation gives CASSLGGTLPSTEAFF.

The chain carries TRBV11-2 and TRBJ1-1; D not certain. Germline CDR1 reads SGHAT; CDR2 reads FQNNGV. The V and J ends lost 3 bases and 3 bases respectively, with 8 bases between them. This CDR3 contains 13 residues. The chain's CDR3 is CASSFGTYTEAFF. CDR3 coding DNA: TGTGCCAGCAGCTTTGGCACCTACACTGAAGCTTTCTTT.